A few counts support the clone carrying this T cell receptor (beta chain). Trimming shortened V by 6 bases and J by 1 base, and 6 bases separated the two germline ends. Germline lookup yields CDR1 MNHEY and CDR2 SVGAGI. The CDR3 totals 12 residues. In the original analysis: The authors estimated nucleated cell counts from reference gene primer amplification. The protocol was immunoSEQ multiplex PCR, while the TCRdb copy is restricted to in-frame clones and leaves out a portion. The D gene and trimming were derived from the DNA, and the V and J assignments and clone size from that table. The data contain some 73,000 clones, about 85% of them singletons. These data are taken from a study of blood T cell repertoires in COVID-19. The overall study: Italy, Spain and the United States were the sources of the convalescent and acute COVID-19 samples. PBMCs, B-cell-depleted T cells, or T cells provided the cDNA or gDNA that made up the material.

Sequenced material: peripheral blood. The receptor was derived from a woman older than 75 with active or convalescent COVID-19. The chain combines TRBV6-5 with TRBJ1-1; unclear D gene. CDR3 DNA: TGTGCCAGCAGATTCAGGAACACTGAAGCTTTCTTT. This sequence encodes CASRFRNTEAFF.